These 9 T cell receptor beta chains were all obtained from the same sample, sequenced in a study of shared T cell receptors in the human thymus. The repertoire was sequenced with immunoSEQ multiplex PCR; TCRdb's copy has only in-frame clones and lacks some. Of 450,000 to 650,000 clones in the sample, approximately 80% were seen once. These data were also reused for a study on human thymus T cells.

Sequenced sample: thymocytes. These receptors came from a boy younger than two with a congenital heart defect.

The CDR3 here is CAWSVAPGRAINEQFF. CDR3 DNA: TGTGCCTGGAGCGTAGCCCCCGGGAGGGCAATAAATGAGCAGTTCTTC. The rearrangement links TRBV30 to TRBJ2-1; 8 bases match TRBD2. CDR3 length equals 16 residues. CDR1 is GTSNPN and CDR2 is SVGIG in the germline V gene (reference sequence). Trimming cost V 3 bases and J 7 bases; bases outside gene matches: 14.

V usage is TRBV10-1 and J usage is TRBJ2-1; 10 bases agree with TRBD2. The CDR3 is 19 amino acids. Germline V gives CDR1 WNHNN, CDR2 SYGVQD (reference sequence). After removal of 5 bases from V and 0 bases from J, the junction contained 13 bases not matched to a gene. CDR3 protein: CASSHSGRPAHSSYNEQFF. In nucleotides, the CDR3 is TGCGCCAGCAGTCATAGCGGGAGGCCTGCTCATAGCTCCTACAATGAGCAGTTCTTC.

The CDR3 sequence: CASSLDRAGLPNGNYGYTF. The CDR3 DNA reads TGTGCCAGCAGCTTAGATCGGGCAGGGCTCCCAAATGGAAACTATGGCTACACCTTC. The chain carries TRBV11-2 and TRBJ1-2; tentative D call: TRBD1 (5 bases). The CDR3 spans 19 residues. The germline CDR1 and CDR2 sequences are SGHAT and FQNNGV. V shed 0 bases and J shed 2 bases, with 22 bases lying between them.

This clone turned up a few times. Other DNA sequences in the sample encode the same CDR3. As DNA, the CDR3 is TGCGCCAGCAGCTTGGAAGGGGACTCCTACGAGCAGTACTTC. This codes for CASSLEGDSYEQYF. The chain uses TRBV5-1 and TRBJ2-7; TRBD1 might be the D (5 bases). The V and J ends lost 0 bases and 0 bases respectively, with 7 bases between them. CDR3 length equals 14 residues. The germline gives CDR1 SGHRS, CDR2 YFSETQ.

This clone is a singleton in its sample. The chain couples TRBV4-1 to TRBJ2-7; 14 nucleotides align to TRBD2. Germline lookup yields CDR1 MGHRA and CDR2 YSYEKL. J was trimmed by 2 bases and V by 0 bases; bases with no gene match: 9. There are 19 residues in the CDR3. Here the CDR3 DNA reads TGCGCCAGCAGCCAAGATCCAACAGGACTAGCGGGAGGCACCTACGAGCAGTACTTC. The encoded protein is CASSQDPTGLAGGTYEQYF.

This CDR3 is CASSLDTVNTEAFF. In DNA, the CDR3 is TGTGCCAGCAGCCTCGACACGGTGAACACTGAAGCTTTCTTT. V usage is TRBV5-6 and J usage is TRBJ1-1; D gene unclear. V was shortened by 4 bases and J by 0 bases, with 10 bases between the two germline ends. CDR3 length equals 14 residues. Germline V gene lookup returns CDR1 SGHDT and CDR2 YYEEEE.

The V call is TRBV2, the J call TRBJ2-2; 8 bases agree with TRBD1. V was pared by 5 bases and J by 7 bases, with 6 bases of the junction left unmatched. Germline V gene sequence: CDR1 SNHLY, CDR2 FYNNEI. The CDR3 covers 14 residues. Here the CDR3 DNA reads TGTGCCAGCAGTAGCCGACAGGGGCACGGGGAGCTGTTTTTT. Residues: CASSSRQGHGELFF.

V is TRBV5-4 and J is TRBJ2-5; D is possibly TRBD1 (6 bases). CDR3 length equals 17 residues. The germline V gene has CDR1 SGHNT and CDR2 YYREEE (reference sequence). The V end was cut by 3 bases, the J end by 5 bases, with 23 bases between. The CDR3 DNA follows: TGTGCCAGCAGCTCCCTGTCCCCCAGGGGTTTTTGCGAGACCCAGTACTTC. This gives the protein CASSSLSPRGFCETQYF. Full variable domain (remainder filled in from reference TRBV5-4 and TRBJ2-5): ETGVTQSPTHLIKTRGQQVTLRCSSQSGHNTVSWYQQALGQGPQFIFQYYREEENGRGNFPPRFSGLQFPNYSSELNVNALELDDSALYLCASSSLSPRGFCETQYFGPGTRLLVL.

The chain joins TRBV28 to TRBJ2-2; 11 bases are shared with TRBD1. CDR1 and CDR2 from the germline V gene are MDHEN and SYDVKM. CDR3 length: 15 amino acids. V lost 7 bases to trimming and J lost 6 bases; unmatched junction nucleotides: 7. As DNA, the CDR3 is TGTGCCAGCACCGGGGACAGGGGGTCCCCCGGGGAGCTGTTTTTT. Amino acids: CASTGDRGSPGELFF.